Following are 6 T cell receptor beta chains from one sample sequenced in a study of T cell responses to AZD1222 COVID-19 vaccine. This table comes from immunoSEQ multiplex PCR, and its TCRdb copy is limited to in-frame clones, with some not included. The top ten clones hold more than 8.5% of a sample with about 92,000 clones, just over 85% of them seen once. Specimen: peripheral blood, collected on day 0 of AZD1222 vaccination. The receptors were gathered from an adult in good health.

The CDR3 bases are TGTGCCAGTAGTATGGACAGGGTTAACGGGGAGCTGTTTTTT. This gives the protein CASSMDRVNGELFF. The chain carries TRBV19 and TRBJ2-2; TRBD1 agrees at 8 bases. Losses at the gene ends were 3 bases for V and 7 bases for J; bases not matched to a gene: 4. Germline V CDR1 and CDR2: LNHDA, SQIVND (reference sequence). There are 14 residues in the CDR3.

The genes are TRBV24-1 and TRBJ2-7; TRBD1 agrees at 10 bases. V gave up 3 bases and J gave up 3 bases; unmatched junction bases: 4. This CDR3 is built from 15 residues. The V gene's germline CDR1 is KGHDR and CDR2 SFDVKD. For the CDR3, the DNA is TGTGCCACCAGTGATACCGGGACAGGGGTCTACGAGCAGTACTTC. Protein product: CATSDTGTGVYEQYF.

The chain combines TRBV19 with TRBJ2-7; weak D call: TRBD2 (5 bases). Looked up from germline, CDR1 is LNHDA and CDR2 is SQIVND (reference sequence). The CDR3 covers 13 residues. The V gene lost 2 bases and the J gene lost 2 bases, with 7 bases spanning the gap. The CDR3: CASSILGAYEQYF. Here the CDR3 DNA reads TGTGCCAGTAGTATACTGGGAGCCTACGAGCAGTACTTC.

This clone has a handful of counts. The V call is TRBV5-4, the J call TRBJ2-2, with D possibly being TRBD2 (5 bases). Per the germline V gene, CDR1 is SGHNT and CDR2 is YYREEE (reference sequence). The CDR3 covers 16 residues. The germline V and J ends were trimmed by 0 bases and 6 bases, with 15 bases remaining between them. CDR3 sequence (DNA): TGTGCCAGCAGCTTGGCGGGTGGAGGTGAGCCCGGGGAGCTGTTTTTT. This encodes CASSLAGGGEPGELFF.

V usage is TRBV5-1 and J usage is TRBJ1-1, with D unclear. The CDR3 consists of 15 residues. V was clipped by 0 bases and J by 0 bases, with 9 bases between them. Germline values: CDR1 SGHRS, CDR2 YFSETQ. This CDR3 reads CASSLESTMNTEAFF. DNA for the CDR3: TGCGCCAGCAGCTTGGAAAGCACCATGAACACTGAAGCTTTCTTT.

V gene TRBV4-2 combines with J gene TRBJ1-2, with 9 positions matching TRBD1. V lost 2 bases to trimming and J lost 8 bases; unmatched junction nucleotides: 6. The CDR3 has 14 residues. Germline CDR1 LGHNA, CDR2 YNFKEQ. The CDR3 bases are TGTGCCAGCAGCCAACGCTTACAGGGGGCAGGCTACACCTTC. Amino acids: CASSQRLQGAGYTF.